One and the same sample provided the 14 T cell receptor beta chains below, sequenced in a study of Graves' ophthalmopathy and Graves' hyperthyroidism (dated by TCRdb to the late 2010s). Sequencing used an Illumina HiSeq 2000. TCR beta CDR3 regions were amplified from RNA transcripts for repertoire sequencing. A first-round RT-PCR used HTBI primers with the Qiagen OneStep RT-PCR kit, followed by a second-round multiplex PCR, size selection and purification. The raw public data were reprocessed by TCRdb itself: fastp quality trimming at Q25, MiXCR clonotype calling, in-frame beta chains only. Identical CDR3 protein sequences are pooled into one entry, listed with their most common genes and DNA. The sample table contains around 660,000 distinct CDR3 sequences; only one count was recorded for under 50% of them. Jointly, the top ten make up more than 2.5% of the sample. The source material was peripheral blood. These receptors all stem from an adult man with Graves' ophthalmopathy.

In its sample, this clonotype was seen many times. This chain joins TRBV2 and TRBJ1-5, with D uncertain. Germline V CDR1 and CDR2: SNHLY, FYNNEI. This CDR3 is built from 15 residues. The V end was cut by 1 base, the J end by 4 bases, with 11 bases between. The CDR3 nucleotides are TGTGCCAGCAGTGAAGGAGGGAGTGGGAATCAGCCCCAGCATTTT. This translates into CASSEGGSGNQPQHF.

As to this clonotype: This sequence may be a read error, since a much larger clone differs from it by one base. The rearrangement uses TRBV20-1 and TRBJ2-5; a weak D match, TRBD2 (5 bases). Germline-derived CDR1 and CDR2 are DFQATT and SNEGSKA (reference sequence). The germline V and J ends were trimmed by 5 bases and 5 bases, with 15 bases remaining between them. The CDR3 runs to 13 residues. The CDR3 bases are TGCAGTGCTGGAGTGGGAGTGATCGAGACCCAGTACTTC. This gives the protein CSAGVGVIETQYF.

A remark on this clonotype: The CDR3 does not close with the conserved phenylalanine or tryptophan, likely indicating a read error. Because the CDR3's place on the DNA is in doubt, the DNA is left out and the CDR3 is given as listed by TCRdb. The V gene is TRBV5-5, the J gene TRBJ2-5; the table's D call of TRBD1 was not tested on the DNA. From germline, CDR1 is SGHKS and CDR2 YYEKEE (reference sequence). Termini included, the CDR3 measures 9 amino acids. CDR3 residues: CASSIGDRV.

This clonotype was counted only a few times. The V and J genes are TRBV5-8 and TRBJ1-4; unclear D gene. This CDR3 is 15 amino acids long. V was pared by 1 base and J by 7 bases, with 14 bases between. The germline V gene encodes CDR1 SGHTS and CDR2 YDEGEE. CDR3 DNA sequence: TGTGCCAGCAGCTTGTCAGTTACGGCGGGTGAAAAACTGTTTTTT. Its protein product is CASSLSVTAGEKLFF. Using reference TRBV5-8 and TRBJ1-4 for the parts outside the CDR3, the full variable domain is EAGVTQSPTHLIKTRGQQATLRCSPISGHTSVYWYQQALGLGLQFLLWYDEGEERNRGNFPPRFSGRQFPNYSSELNVNALELEDSALYLCASSLSVTAGEKLFFGSGTQLSVL.

Comments on this clonotype: Just one base apart from a much larger clone, this may be a read error. The V and J genes are TRBV24-1 and TRBJ2-7; no clear D gene. CDR1 and CDR2 (germline): KGHDR, SFDVKD. The CDR3 covers 12 residues. CDR3: CAPRAFSYERYF. The CDR3 DNA is TGTGCCCCTCGAGCCTTCTCCTACGAGCGGTACTTC.

Remarks on this clonotype: Since the CDR3 does not end with the conserved phenylalanine or tryptophan, this likely comes from a read error. This chain connects TRBV12-5 to TRBJ1-1; 9 positions agree with TRBD1. This CDR3 has 13 residues. Germline V lookup: CDR1 LGHNT, CDR2 FRNRAP. The ends lost 6 bases at V and 4 bases at J; junction bases unmatched: 3. The CDR3 loop reads CASGQTGGTEAFS. The CDR3, as DNA: TGTGCTAGTGGACAGACAGGGGGCACTGAAGCTTTCTCT.

The CDR3 spells CASRDRRDYGYTF. CDR3 in DNA: TGTGCCAGCAGGGACAGACGGGACTATGGCTACACCTTC. The rearrangement uses TRBV6-5 and TRBJ1-2; possibly TRBD1 for D (6 bases). The length of the CDR3 is 13 residues. Germline V CDR1 and CDR2: MNHEY, SVGAGI. Trimming stripped 6 bases from V and 3 bases from J, with 11 bases between.

About this clonotype: The final CDR3 position lacks the conserved phenylalanine or tryptophan, pointing to a likely read error. No DNA is shown, since the ends of the CDR3 on it are uncertain; the CDR3 is the one TCRdb lists. The rearrangement links TRBV10-3 to TRBJ1-2. Per germline, CDR1 ENHRY and CDR2 SYGVKD. The CDR3 has 8 residues if both end residues are counted. CDR3 sequence reads: CAISFGPT.

As to this clonotype: A read error may explain this, as a much larger clone is one base away. The rearrangement links TRBV2 to TRBJ1-1; TRBD1 is a possible D gene (6 bases). Germline lookup yields CDR1 SNHLY and CDR2 FYNNEI. The CDR3 is made up of 14 amino acids. DNA for the CDR3: TGTGCCGGCAGTGAACAGGGTCTGCGGCCTGAAGCTTTCTTT. Amino acid sequence: CAGSEQGLRPEAFF.

Worth noting for this clonotype: A much larger clone is a single base away; this may be a read error. The rearrangement joins TRBV20-1 to TRBJ1-6; D is unresolved. The CDR3 is made up of 15 amino acids. V gave up 1 base and J gave up 7 bases, with 14 bases separating them. The V gene's germline CDR1 is DFQATT and CDR2 SNEGSKA (reference sequence). The CDR3 DNA reads TGCAGTGCTAGAGTTGGCGGGGTAGGGAATTCACCCCTCCACTTT. Protein product: CSARVGGVGNSPLHF.

This clonotype was seen repeatedly, ten times or more. The chain couples TRBV7-2 to TRBJ2-7; 8 bases align to TRBD2. Losses at the gene ends were 0 bases for V and 4 bases for J; bases not matched to a gene: 5. Germline CDR1 and CDR2: SGHTA and FQGNSA. The CDR3 consists of 15 residues. CDR3 residues: CASSLAFGLAYEQYF. CDR3 in DNA: TGTGCCAGCAGCTTAGCTTTCGGACTAGCTTACGAGCAGTACTTC.

This clonotype appeared many times. This chain links TRBV6-5 with TRBJ1-2, with D perhaps matching TRBD1 (5 bases). V dropped 4 bases and J dropped 3 bases, with 6 bases sitting between them. This CDR3 spans 12 amino acids. Germline lookup yields CDR1 MNHEY and CDR2 SVGAGI. For the CDR3, the DNA is TGTGCCAGCAGTTCAGGGCACTATGGCTACACCTTC. Translated, it gives CASSSGHYGYTF.

This clonotype was recorded only once. The chain has TRBV25-1 and TRBJ2-5; possibly TRBD1 or TRBD2 for D (5 bases each). V gave up 7 bases and J gave up 5 bases, with 20 bases separating them. CDR3 length: 15 residues. Germline V CDR1 and CDR2: MGHDK, SYGVNS. Here the CDR3 DNA reads TGTGCCAGCACCGGAAAGCAGGGTCGGAGGGAGACCCAGTACTTC. Protein product: CASTGKQGRRETQYF.

This clonotype was seen ten or more times. The chain has TRBV7-6 and TRBJ1-1; D uncertain. Germline CDR1 reads SGHVS; CDR2 reads FNYEAQ. Trimming cost V 1 base and J 4 bases, with 7 bases left between them. This CDR3 region has 13 residues. The CDR3 protein is CASSLGWGTEAFF. DNA of the CDR3: TGTGCCAGCAGCTTAGGGTGGGGCACTGAAGCTTTCTTT.